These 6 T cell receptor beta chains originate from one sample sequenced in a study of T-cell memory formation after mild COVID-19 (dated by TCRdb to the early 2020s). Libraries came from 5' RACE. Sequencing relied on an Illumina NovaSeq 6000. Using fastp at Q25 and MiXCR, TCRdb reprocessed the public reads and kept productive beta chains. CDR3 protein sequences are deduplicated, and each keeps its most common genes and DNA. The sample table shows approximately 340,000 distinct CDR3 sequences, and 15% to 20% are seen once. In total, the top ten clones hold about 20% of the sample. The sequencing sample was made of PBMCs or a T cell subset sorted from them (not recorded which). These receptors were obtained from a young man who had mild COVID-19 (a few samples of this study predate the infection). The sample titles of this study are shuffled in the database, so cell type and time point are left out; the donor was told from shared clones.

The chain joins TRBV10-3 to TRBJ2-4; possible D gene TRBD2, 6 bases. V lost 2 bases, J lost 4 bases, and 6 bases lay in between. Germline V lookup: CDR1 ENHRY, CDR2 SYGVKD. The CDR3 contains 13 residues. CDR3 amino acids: CAISEGGKNIQYF. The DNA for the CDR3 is TGTGCCATCAGTGAGGGAGGGAAAAACATTCAGTACTTC.

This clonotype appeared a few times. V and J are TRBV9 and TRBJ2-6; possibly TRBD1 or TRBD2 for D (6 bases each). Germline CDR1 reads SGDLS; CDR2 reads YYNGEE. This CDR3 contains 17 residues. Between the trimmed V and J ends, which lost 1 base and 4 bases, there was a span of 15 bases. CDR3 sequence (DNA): TGTGCCAGCAGCGTATTTTCGGGGGCGATAGGGGCCAACGTCCTGACTTTC. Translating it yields CASSVFSGAIGANVLTF.

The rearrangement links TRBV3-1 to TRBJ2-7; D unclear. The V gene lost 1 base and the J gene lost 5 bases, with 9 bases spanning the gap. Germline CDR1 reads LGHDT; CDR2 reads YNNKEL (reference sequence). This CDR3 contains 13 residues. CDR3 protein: CASSQGVRNEQYV. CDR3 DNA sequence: TGTGCCAGCAGCCAAGGGGTTCGGAACGAGCAGTACGTC.

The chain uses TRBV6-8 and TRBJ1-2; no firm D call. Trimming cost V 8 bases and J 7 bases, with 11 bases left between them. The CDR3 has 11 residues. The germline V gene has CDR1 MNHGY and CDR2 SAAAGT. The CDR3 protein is CASASPGGYTF. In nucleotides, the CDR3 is TGTGCCAGCGCTAGTCCGGGTGGCTACACCTTC.

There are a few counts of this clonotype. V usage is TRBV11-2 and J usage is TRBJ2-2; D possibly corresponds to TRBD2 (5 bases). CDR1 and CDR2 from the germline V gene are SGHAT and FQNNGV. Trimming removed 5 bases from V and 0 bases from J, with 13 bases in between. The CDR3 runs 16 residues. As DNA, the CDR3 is TGTGCCAGCAGCCCACTAGGCCAGGCGAACACCGGGGAGCTGTTTTTT. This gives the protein CASSPLGQANTGELFF.

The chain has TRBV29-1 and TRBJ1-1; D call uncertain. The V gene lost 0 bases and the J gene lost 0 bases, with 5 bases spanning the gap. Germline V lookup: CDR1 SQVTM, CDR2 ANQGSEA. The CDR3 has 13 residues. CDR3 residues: CSVEDLMNTEAFF. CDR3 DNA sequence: TGCAGCGTTGAAGATCTAATGAACACTGAAGCTTTCTTT.